This T cell receptor beta chain was recovered during a study of CD8 T cells in ankylosing spondylitis. Per germline, CDR1 MDHEN and CDR2 SYDVKM. V dropped 6 bases and J dropped 8; count of bases not matched to a gene: 12. The CDR3 sequence is 14 residues long. A single record per CDR3 protein comes from TCRdb applying MiXCR to the 5' RACE reads. Of 150,000 to 200,000 distinct CDR3 sequences detected, over 15% appear once; the ten largest clones hold around 4.7%. This clonotype showed up many times. The antigen is not known. Study-wide results and limits: According to the report, clones linked to the disease were significantly enriched in matched synovial fluid samples taken from ankylosing spondylitis patients. Relatively scarce in peripheral blood, disease-linked clones were CD8+. Blood from ankylosing spondylitis patients appeared to carry a characteristic roughly eight-variant TCR beta motif. Reports of some motif variants in reactive arthritis synovial fluid and blood predate this one.

The receptor was derived from a male donor between 5 and 35 years old with ankylosing spondylitis or in good health (not recorded which). Sequencing was carried out using blood, either unsorted or a sorted T cell fraction (not recorded which). J is TRBJ1-1 and V is TRBV28; 7 nucleotides agree with TRBD1. Here the CDR3 reads CASRARRGASEAFF. CDR3 nucleotide sequence: TGTGCCAGCAGGGCCCGCAGGGGGGCCAGCGAAGCTTTCTTT.